This T cell receptor beta chain was observed in a study of shared clonotypes between healthy human individuals. On this clone: Its antigen remains unknown.

Repertoires were generated with immunoSEQ multiplex PCR, while TCRdb's copy carries only in-frame clones and drops some. The sample lists about 1.1 million clones; 60% to 80% were seen once. The CDR3 length is 12 residues. V was shortened by 5 bases and J by 6 bases, with 7 bases between the two germline ends. CDR1 SGHVS and CDR2 FQNEAQ come from the germline V gene. Study-wide results and limits: In general, naive subsets displayed greater estimated richness than memory subsets did.

The clonotype comes from a man aged 18-30 years in good health. Some clones in this sample may be carry-over from other donors' samples. Source material: memory CD4+ T cells from PBMCs. The subset denotes: CD45RA-negative fraction. The V and J genes are TRBV7-8 and TRBJ2-2, with D perhaps given as TRBD1 or TRBD2 (5 bases each). The CDR3 here is CASSEGPGELFF. In nucleotides, the CDR3 is TGTGCCAGCAGCGAGGGGCCCGGGGAGCTGTTTTTT.